These T cell receptor beta chains were read from a single sample in a study of PD-L1 blockade in urothelial cancer. The data were produced by immunoSEQ multiplex PCR, yet TCRdb's version contains in-frame clones alone and is incomplete. Counted here are 40,000 or so clones, about 86% occurring once; the ten biggest clones make up 24%. The sequenced sample was PBMCs, obtained around atezolizumab (anti-PD-L1) treatment. The receptors derive from a man aged 60 to 75 with urothelial cancer. CDR3s include the opening cysteine and the closing phenylalanine or tryptophan. D genes are given only for firm matches. Not all rows give a size; the values are once, few, many and, for expanded clones, a class.

abundance | d_gene | len | j_gene | v_gene | CDR3nt | CDR3aa
once | TRBD1 | 16 | TRBJ2-7 | TRBV18 | TGTGCCAGCTCACCATTCCTGACAGGGGTAGGGTACGAGCAGTACTTC | CASSPFLTGVGYEQYF
. | . | 17 | TRBJ2-3 | TRBV21-1 | TGTGCCAGCAGCAAAGGGGGCAGCGGGAGGGCCATAGATACGCAGTATTTT | CASSKGGSGRAIDTQYF
. | TRBD1 | 15 | TRBJ2-1 | TRBV6-1 | TGTGCCAGCAGTGAACCGGGACAGGGAGACAATGAGCAGTTCTTC | CASSEPGQGDNEQFF
. | TRBD2 | 17 | TRBJ2-4 | TRBV7-9 | TGTGCCAGCAGCCCCTCCTCTAGCGGGGGGGCCGGAAACATTCAGTACTTC | CASSPSSSGGAGNIQYF
. | . | 11 | TRBJ2-1 | TRBV10-3 | TGTGCCATCAGTCAGGGTTCTGAGCAGTTCTTC | CAISQGSEQFF
. | . | 15 | TRBJ2-1 | TRBV19 | TGTGCCAGTACCAAGGGGGAGGGTATTTTTTTTGAGCAGTTCTTC | CASTKGEGIFFEQFF
once | TRBD2 | 15 | TRBJ2-5 | TRBV18 | TGTGCCAGCTCACCGCGGGAGGGCCCCCAAGAGACCCAGTACTTC | CASSPREGPQETQYF
. | . | 15 | TRBJ2-7 | TRBV15 | TGTGCCACCAGCAAATTTACAGGGAAGTCCTACGAGCAGTACTTC | CATSKFTGKSYEQYF
once | . | 13 | TRBJ2-7 | TRBV29-1 | TGCAGCGTTGAAGGGGGCCCCACCTACGAGCAGTACTTC | CSVEGGPTYEQYF
. | TRBD1 | 18 | TRBJ1-6 | TRBV4-2 | TGTGCCAGCAGCCAGGCGGGACAGCAAAGCTCCTATAATTCACCCCTCCACTTT | CASSQAGQQSSYNSPLHF
. | TRBD1 | 13 | TRBJ2-5 | TRBV5-1 | TGCGCCAGCAGCTGGCCGGGACAGGGGACCCAGTACTTC | CASSWPGQGTQYF
few | TRBD1 | 15 | TRBJ2-2 | TRBV5-4 | TGTGCCAGCAGCGTACAGGGGGCCGGCACCGGGGAGCTGTTTTTT | CASSVQGAGTGELFF
. | . | 15 | TRBJ2-2 | TRBV19 | TGTGCCAGTAGTATAGATGGGACACTGACCGGGGAGCTGTTTTTT | CASSIDGTLTGELFF
. | . | 14 | TRBJ1-1 | TRBV6-4 | TGTGCCAGCAGTAGGAACAGAGAGAACACTGAAGCTTTCTTT | CASSRNRENTEAFF
. | TRBD1 | 15 | TRBJ2-1 | TRBV5-6 | TGTGCCAGCAGCCGAGGGACAGGGGGGACCAATGAGCAGTTCTTC | CASSRGTGGTNEQFF
few | . | 14 | TRBJ2-2 | TRBV2 | TGTGCCAGCAGTTACAGTTCGAACACCGGGGAGCTGTTTTTT | CASSYSSNTGELFF
. | TRBD2 | 14 | TRBJ2-3 | TRBV5-1 | TGCGCCAGCCGGACTAGCCTTAGCACAGATACGCAGTATTTT | CASRTSLSTDTQYF
. | . | 14 | TRBJ1-1 | TRBV18 | TGTGCCAGCTCAGTCGGCCGCGGAGACACTGAAGCTTTCTTT | CASSVGRGDTEAFF
. | . | 18 | TRBJ1-5 | TRBV5-5 | TGTGCCAGCAGCTTGGATGGCGGGGCCCCTCGGCGCAATCAGCCCCAGCATTTT | CASSLDGGAPRRNQPQHF
few | . | 14 | TRBJ1-1 | TRBV6-5 | TGTGCCAGCAGTTATCACTCCGGGAACACTGAAGCTTTCTTT | CASSYHSGNTEAFF
. | TRBD2 | 16 | TRBJ2-5 | TRBV5-1 | TGCGCCAGCAGCTCCTTGACTAGCGGGGGCCAAGAGACCCAGTACTTC | CASSSLTSGGQETQYF
few | . | 13 | TRBJ1-1 | TRBV2 | TGTGCCAGCAGTACGGAGTCACGATCTGAAGCTTTCTTT | CASSTESRSEAFF
. | TRBD1 | 16 | TRBJ2-1 | TRBV4-1 | TGCGCCAGCAGCCAAGGGGGACAGGGGGGAATGGGTGAGCAGTTCTTC | CASSQGGQGGMGEQFF
. | . | 14 | TRBJ2-1 | TRBV27 | TGTGCCAGCAGACGGACTGCGCCCTACAATGAGCAGTTCTTC | CASRRTAPYNEQFF
few | TRBD1 | 17 | TRBJ2-2 | TRBV4-2 | TGTGCCAGCAGCCAAGAGCCACAGGGGGCTTTAACCGGGGAGCTGTTTTTT | CASSQEPQGALTGELFF
. | . | 14 | TRBJ1-1 | TRBV19 | TGTGCCAGTAGTATAGGGCAGGGAGGCACTGAAGCTTTCTTT | CASSIGQGGTEAFF
. | TRBD1 | 15 | TRBJ2-5 | TRBV5-4 | TGTGCCAGCAGCGTGCGGACAGGGGCTCAAGAGACCCAGTACTTC | CASSVRTGAQETQYF
. | . | 12 | TRBJ1-1 | TRBV6-6 | TGTGCCAGCATTCGGGTGAACACTGAAGCTTTCTTT | CASIRVNTEAFF
. | TRBD1 | 16 | TRBJ2-3 | TRBV10-2 | TGCGCCAGCAGACACTCCCGGGACAGGGTAAAAAATACGCAGTATTTT | CASRHSRDRVKNTQYF
. | . | 14 | TRBJ2-7 | TRBV5-1 | TGCGCCAGCAGCTGGGGGCCGCGGAGAGGCGAGCAGTACTTC | CASSWGPRRGEQYF
. | TRBD1 | 18 | TRBJ1-4 | TRBV7-9 | TGTGCCAGCAGGGAACAGGAATCGACAGGGACAACTAATGAAAAACTGTTTTTT | CASREQESTGTTNEKLFF
. | TRBD1 | 13 | TRBJ1-2 | TRBV9 | TGTGCCAGCAGCTGGACAGGGGACCATGGCTACACCTTC | CASSWTGDHGYTF
. | . | 12 | TRBJ1-5 | TRBV19 | TGTGCCAGTATTAGGGCGGGCCAGCCCCAGCATTTT | CASIRAGQPQHF
. | . | 15 | TRBJ1-1 | TRBV30 | TGTGCCTGGAGGGGGGGGATGGGCAGGGGCACTGAAGCTTTCTTT | CAWRGGMGRGTEAFF
few | . | 14 | TRBJ1-5 | TRBV19 | TGTGCCAGCAGTAAGCTTGGTAGCAATCAGCCCCAGCATTTT | CASSKLGSNQPQHF
. | . | 16 | TRBJ2-1 | TRBV7-9 | TGTGCCAGCAGCCTAGTAGCGACGTCGAATCACAATGAGCAGTTCTTC | CASSLVATSNHNEQFF
. | . | 15 | TRBJ1-4 | TRBV6-6 | TGTGCCAGCAGTTTGGGGGCAGGGGTAAATGAAAAACTGTTTTTT | CASSLGAGVNEKLFF
. | . | 16 | TRBJ2-6 | TRBV19 | TGTGCCAGTACCGCGGGCAGAATCTCTGGGGCCAACGTCCTGACTTTC | CASTAGRISGANVLTF
. | . | 15 | TRBJ1-2 | TRBV19 | TGTGCCAGTAGTGGGGGCTCGGGGAACGACTATGGCTACACCTTC | CASSGGSGNDYGYTF
. | . | 14 | TRBJ2-1 | TRBV5-1 | TGCGCCAGCAGCTTGGGAGTACTCAACAATGAGCAGTTCTTC | CASSLGVLNNEQFF
once | TRBD1 | 15 | TRBJ2-2 | TRBV18 | TGTGCCAGCTCACCGGGACAGGGGTTGACCGGGGAGCTGTTTTTT | CASSPGQGLTGELFF